This TCR beta chain was identified during a study of graft-versus-host responses after intestinal transplantation. Overall study context: Following induction with anti-thymocyte globulin, all recipients were given tacrolimus and steroids for approximately three years. Findings and limits, study-wide: Individuals carrying graft-donor T cell macrochimerism showed high graft-versus-host to host-versus-graft clonal ratios in allografts. Marrow from the recipient contained GvH clones, some of which had appeared first in ileum or blood. An association linked early post-transplant HvG declines with peak circulating GvH clone levels.

This CDR3 contains 11 residues. Looked up from germline, CDR1 is SGHRS and CDR2 is YFSETQ. Trimming left V 2 bases short and J 11 bases short, with 8 bases between. Note on this clone: Its antigen is still unknown.

The method was immunoSEQ multiplex PCR; TCRdb's version includes in-frame clones alone and lacks a portion of them. Of some 100,000 clones listed, about 93% are singletons. The source was unstimulated CD8+ T cells sorted from spleen or lymph node cells, collected before intestinal transplant. The clonotype originates from a human donor who received an intestinal transplant. This chain uses TRBV5-1 with TRBJ2-1; TRBD1 is a possible D gene (6 bases). Here the CDR3 reads CASSFGTQQFF. The CDR3 nucleotides read TGCGCCAGCAGCTTCGGGACACAGCAGTTCTTC.